This entry lists 2 T cell receptor beta chains sequenced from one sample in a study of blood T cell repertoires in COVID-19. Sequencing used immunoSEQ multiplex PCR; TCRdb keeps in-frame clones, though not all of them. The data hold a few hundred thousand clones, with 70% to 90% observed a single time. The sequencing sample was made of peripheral blood. The receptors were gathered from a woman between 55 and 75 years old with acute or convalescent COVID-19.

The V gene is TRBV2, the J gene TRBJ1-1; 9 nucleotides align to TRBD1. The V gene's germline CDR1 is SNHLY and CDR2 FYNNEI. The CDR3 is 14 amino acids. Trimming took 6 bases from V and 5 from J; bases not matched to a gene: 7. The CDR3 is CASSRTGASTEAFF. CDR3 DNA: TGTGCCAGCAGCAGGACAGGGGCGTCGACTGAAGCTTTCTTT.

As DNA, the CDR3 is TGTGCCAGCAGCCTGGTCGGGAATCAGCCCCAGCATTTT. Its protein is CASSLVGNQPQHF. This chain connects TRBV7-3 to TRBJ1-5, with D unresolved. The CDR3 totals 13 residues. The germline CDR1 and CDR2 sequences are SGHTA and FQGTGA. V lost 5 bases and J 4 bases, leaving 9 bases between the germline ends.